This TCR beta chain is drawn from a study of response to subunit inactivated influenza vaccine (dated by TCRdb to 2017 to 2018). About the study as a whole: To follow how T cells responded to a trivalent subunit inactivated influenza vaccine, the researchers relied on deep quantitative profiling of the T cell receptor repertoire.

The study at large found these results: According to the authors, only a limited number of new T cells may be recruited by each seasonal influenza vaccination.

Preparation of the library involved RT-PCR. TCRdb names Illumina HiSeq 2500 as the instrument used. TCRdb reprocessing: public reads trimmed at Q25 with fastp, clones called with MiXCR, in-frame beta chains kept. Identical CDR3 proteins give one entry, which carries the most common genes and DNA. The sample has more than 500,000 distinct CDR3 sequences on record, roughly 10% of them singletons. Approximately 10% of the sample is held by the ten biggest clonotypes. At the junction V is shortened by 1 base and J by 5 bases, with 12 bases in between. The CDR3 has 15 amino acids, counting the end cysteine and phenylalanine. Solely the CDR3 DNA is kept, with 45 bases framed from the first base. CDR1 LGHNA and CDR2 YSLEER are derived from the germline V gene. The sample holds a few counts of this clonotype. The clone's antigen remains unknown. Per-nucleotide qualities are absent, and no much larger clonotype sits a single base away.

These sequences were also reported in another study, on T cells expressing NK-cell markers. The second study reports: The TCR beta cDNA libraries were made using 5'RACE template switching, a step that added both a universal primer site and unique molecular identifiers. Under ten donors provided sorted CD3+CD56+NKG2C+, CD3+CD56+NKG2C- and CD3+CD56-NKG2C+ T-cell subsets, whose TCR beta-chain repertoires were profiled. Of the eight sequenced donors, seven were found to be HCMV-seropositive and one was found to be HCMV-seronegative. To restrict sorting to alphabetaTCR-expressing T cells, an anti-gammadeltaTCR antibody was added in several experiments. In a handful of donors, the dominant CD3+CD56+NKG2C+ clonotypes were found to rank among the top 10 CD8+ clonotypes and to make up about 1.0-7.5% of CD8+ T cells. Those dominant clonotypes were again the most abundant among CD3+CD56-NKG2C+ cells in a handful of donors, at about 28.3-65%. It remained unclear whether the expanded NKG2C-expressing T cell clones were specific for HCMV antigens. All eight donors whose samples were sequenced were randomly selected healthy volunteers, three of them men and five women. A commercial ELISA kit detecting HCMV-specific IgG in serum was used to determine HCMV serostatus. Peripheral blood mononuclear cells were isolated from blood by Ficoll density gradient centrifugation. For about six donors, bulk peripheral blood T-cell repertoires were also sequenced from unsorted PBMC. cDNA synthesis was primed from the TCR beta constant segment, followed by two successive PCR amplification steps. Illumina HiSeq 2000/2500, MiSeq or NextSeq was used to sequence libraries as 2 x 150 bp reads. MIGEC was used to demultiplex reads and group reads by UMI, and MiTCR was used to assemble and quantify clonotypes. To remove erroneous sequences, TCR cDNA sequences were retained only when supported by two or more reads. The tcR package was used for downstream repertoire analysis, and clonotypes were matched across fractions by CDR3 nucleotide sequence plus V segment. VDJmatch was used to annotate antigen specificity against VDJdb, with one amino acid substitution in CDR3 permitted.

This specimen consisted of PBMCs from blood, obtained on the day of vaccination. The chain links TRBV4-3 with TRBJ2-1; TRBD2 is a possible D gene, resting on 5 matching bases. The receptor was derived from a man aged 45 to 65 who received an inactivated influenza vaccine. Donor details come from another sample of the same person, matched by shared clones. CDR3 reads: CASSQAYTSNNEQFF. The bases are TGCGCCAGCAGCCAAGCGTACACTAGTAACAATGAGCAGTTCTTC.